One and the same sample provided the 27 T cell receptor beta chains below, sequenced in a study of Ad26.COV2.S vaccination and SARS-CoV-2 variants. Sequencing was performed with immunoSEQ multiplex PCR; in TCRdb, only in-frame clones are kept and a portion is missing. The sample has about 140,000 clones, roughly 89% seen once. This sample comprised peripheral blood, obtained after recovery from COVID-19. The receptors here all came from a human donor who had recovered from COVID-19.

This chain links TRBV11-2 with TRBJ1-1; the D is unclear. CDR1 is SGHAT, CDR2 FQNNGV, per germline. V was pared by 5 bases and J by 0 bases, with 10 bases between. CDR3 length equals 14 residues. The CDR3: CASSLSFMNTEAFF. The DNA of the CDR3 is TGTGCCAGCAGCCTCAGCTTCATGAACACTGAAGCTTTCTTT.

CDR3 sequence (DNA): TGTGCCAGCAGCTTGGGCCGCTACGAGCAGTACTTC. The encoded protein is CASSLGRYEQYF. The chain employs TRBV5-6 and TRBJ2-7; D is undetermined. V shed 0 bases and J shed 3 bases, with 4 bases lying between them. Germline V lookup: CDR1 SGHDT, CDR2 YYEEEE. The CDR3 covers 12 residues.

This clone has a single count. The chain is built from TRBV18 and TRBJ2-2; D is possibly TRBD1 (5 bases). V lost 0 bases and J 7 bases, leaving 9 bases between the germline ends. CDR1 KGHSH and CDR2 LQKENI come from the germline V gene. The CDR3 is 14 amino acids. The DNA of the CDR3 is TGTGCCAGCTCACCACCAGGGGTTGGCGGGGAGCTGTTTTTT. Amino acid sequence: CASSPPGVGGELFF.

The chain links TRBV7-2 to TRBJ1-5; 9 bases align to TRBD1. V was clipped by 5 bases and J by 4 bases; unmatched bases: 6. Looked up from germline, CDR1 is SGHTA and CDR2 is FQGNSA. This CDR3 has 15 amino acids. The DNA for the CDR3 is TGTGCCAGCAGCCCCGGGACAGGGTGGAATCAGCCCCAGCATTTT. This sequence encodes CASSPGTGWNQPQHF. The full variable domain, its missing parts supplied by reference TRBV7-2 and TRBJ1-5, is GAGVSQSPSNKVTEKGKDVELRCDPISGHTALYWYRQSLGQGLEFLIYFQGNSAPDKSGLPSDRFSAERTGGSVSTLTIQRTQQEDSAVYLCASSPGTGWNQPQHFGDGTRLSIL.

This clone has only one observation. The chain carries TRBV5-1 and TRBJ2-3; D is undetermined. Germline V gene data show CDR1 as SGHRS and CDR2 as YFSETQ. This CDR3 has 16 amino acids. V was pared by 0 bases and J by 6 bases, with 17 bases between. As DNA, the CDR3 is TGCGCCAGCAGCTTGGCGTCCCCATCTAGAGCGGATACGCAGTATTTT. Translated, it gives CASSLASPSRADTQYF.

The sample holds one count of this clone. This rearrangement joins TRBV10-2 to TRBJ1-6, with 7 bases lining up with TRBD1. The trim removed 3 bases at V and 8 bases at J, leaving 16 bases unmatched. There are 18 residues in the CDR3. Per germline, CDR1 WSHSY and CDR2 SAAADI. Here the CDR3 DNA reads TGCGCCAGCAGTGAAGTTGACAGGGCCCTTGTAGGGGATTCACCCCTCCACTTT. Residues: CASSEVDRALVGDSPLHF.

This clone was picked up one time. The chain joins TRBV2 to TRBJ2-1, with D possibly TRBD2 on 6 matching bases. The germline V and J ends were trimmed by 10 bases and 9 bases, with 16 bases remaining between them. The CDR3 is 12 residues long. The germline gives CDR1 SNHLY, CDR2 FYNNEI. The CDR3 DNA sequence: TGTGCCACCCGGGGGTCGAGGGGTGAGCAGTTCTTC. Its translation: CATRGSRGEQFF. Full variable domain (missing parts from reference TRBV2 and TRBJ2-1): EPEVTQTPSHQVTQMGQEVILRCVPISNHLYFYWYRQILGQKVEFLVSFYNNEISEKSEIFDDQFSVERPDGSNFTLKIRSTKLEDSAMYFCATRGSRGEQFFGPGTRLTVL.

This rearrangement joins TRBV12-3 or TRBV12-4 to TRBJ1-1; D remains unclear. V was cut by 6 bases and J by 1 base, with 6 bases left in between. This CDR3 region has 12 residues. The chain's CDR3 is CASREQNTEAFF. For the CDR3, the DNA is TGTGCCAGCAGGGAACAGAACACTGAAGCTTTCTTT.

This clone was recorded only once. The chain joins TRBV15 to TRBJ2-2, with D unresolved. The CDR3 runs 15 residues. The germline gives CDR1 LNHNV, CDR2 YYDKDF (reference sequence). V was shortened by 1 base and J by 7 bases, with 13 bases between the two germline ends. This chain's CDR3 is CATSRGDERGGELFF. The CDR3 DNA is TGTGCCACCAGCAGAGGGGATGAGCGAGGCGGGGAGCTGTTTTTT.

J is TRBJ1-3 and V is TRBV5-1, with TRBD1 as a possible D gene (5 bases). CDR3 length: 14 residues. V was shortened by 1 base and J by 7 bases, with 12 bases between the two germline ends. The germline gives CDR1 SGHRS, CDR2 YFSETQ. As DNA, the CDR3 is TGCGCCAGCAGCTTGAGGGGAGTATCGAACACCATATATTTT. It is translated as CASSLRGVSNTIYF.

The CDR3 sequence: CASTRQVSSSGANVLTF. In DNA, the CDR3 is TGTGCCAGCACCCGACAGGTTTCCTCCTCTGGGGCCAACGTCCTGACTTTC. This chain connects TRBV2 to TRBJ2-6; possible D gene TRBD1, 6 bases. CDR1 is SNHLY and CDR2 is FYNNEI in the germline V gene. V was pared by 7 bases and J by 0 bases, with 16 bases between. The CDR3 length is 17 residues.

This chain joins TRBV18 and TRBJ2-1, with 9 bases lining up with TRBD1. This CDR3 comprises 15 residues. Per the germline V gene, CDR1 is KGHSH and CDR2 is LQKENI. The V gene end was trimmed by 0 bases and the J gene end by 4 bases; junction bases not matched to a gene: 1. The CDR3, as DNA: TGTGCCAGCTCACCACCAGGACAGGGGTACAATGAGCAGTTCTTC. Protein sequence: CASSPPGQGYNEQFF. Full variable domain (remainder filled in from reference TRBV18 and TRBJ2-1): NAGVMQNPRHLVRRRGQEARLRCSPMKGHSHVYWYRQLPEEGLKFMVYLQKENIIDESGMPKERFSAEFPKEGPSILRIQQVVRGDSAAYFCASSPPGQGYNEQFFGPGTRLTVL.

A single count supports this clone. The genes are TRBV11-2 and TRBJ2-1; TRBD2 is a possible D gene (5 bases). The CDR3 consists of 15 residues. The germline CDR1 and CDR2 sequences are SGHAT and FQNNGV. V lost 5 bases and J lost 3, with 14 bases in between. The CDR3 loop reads CASSNHPGNYNEQFF. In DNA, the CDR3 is TGTGCCAGCAGCAATCATCCGGGGAACTACAATGAGCAGTTCTTC.

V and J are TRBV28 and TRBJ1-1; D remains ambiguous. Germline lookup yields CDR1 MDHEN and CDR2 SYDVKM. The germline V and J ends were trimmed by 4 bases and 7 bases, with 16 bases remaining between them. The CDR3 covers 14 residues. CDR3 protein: CASSSKARGNEAFF. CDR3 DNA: TGTGCCAGCAGTTCCAAGGCGCGGGGAAATGAAGCTTTCTTT.

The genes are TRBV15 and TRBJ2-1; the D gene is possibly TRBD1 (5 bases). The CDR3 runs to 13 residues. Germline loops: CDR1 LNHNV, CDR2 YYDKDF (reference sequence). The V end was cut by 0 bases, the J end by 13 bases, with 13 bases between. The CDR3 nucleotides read TGTGCCACCAGCAGAGAACGACAGAAGCCCCAGTTCTTC. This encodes CATSRERQKPQFF. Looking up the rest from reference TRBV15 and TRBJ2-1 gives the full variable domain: DAMVIQNPRYQVTQFGKPVTLSCSQTLNHNVMYWYQQKSSQAPKLLFHYYDKDFNNEADTPDNFQSRRPNTSFCFLDIRSPGLGDTAMYLCATSRERQKPQFFGPGTRLTVL.

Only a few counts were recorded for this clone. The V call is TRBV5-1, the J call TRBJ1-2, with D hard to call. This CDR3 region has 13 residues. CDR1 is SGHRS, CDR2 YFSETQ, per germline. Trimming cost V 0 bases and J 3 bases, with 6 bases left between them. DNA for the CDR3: TGCGCCAGCAGCTTGGATGAGTACTATGGCTACACCTTC. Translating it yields CASSLDEYYGYTF.

The CDR3 region has the DNA TGTGCCAGCAGCTTGGGTCGGGCTGAAGCTTTCTTT. Amino acid sequence: CASSLGRAEAFF. This sequence joins TRBV5-8 and TRBJ1-1, with D unclear. This CDR3 contains 12 residues. V was shortened by 0 bases and J by 6 bases, with 6 bases between the two germline ends. Germline values: CDR1 SGHTS, CDR2 YDEGEE.

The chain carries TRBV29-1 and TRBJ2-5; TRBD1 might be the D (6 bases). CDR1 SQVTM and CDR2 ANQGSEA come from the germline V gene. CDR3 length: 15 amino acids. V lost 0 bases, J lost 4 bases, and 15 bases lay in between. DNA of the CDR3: TGCAGCGTTGAAGAGATGGGGGCAAGATCAGAGACCCAGTACTTC. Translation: CSVEEMGARSETQYF. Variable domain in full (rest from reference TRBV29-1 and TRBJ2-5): SAVISQKPSRDICQRGTSLTIQCQVDSQVTMMFWYRQQPGQSLTLIATANQGSEATYESGFVIDKFPISRPNLTFSTLTVSNMSPEDSSIYLCSVEEMGARSETQYFGPGTRLLVL.

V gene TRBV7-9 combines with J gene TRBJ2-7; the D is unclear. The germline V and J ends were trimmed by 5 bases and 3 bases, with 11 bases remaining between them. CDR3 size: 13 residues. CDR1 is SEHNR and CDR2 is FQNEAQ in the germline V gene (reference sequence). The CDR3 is CASSPRVNYEQYF. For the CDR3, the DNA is TGTGCCAGCAGCCCCCGGGTGAACTACGAGCAGTACTTC.

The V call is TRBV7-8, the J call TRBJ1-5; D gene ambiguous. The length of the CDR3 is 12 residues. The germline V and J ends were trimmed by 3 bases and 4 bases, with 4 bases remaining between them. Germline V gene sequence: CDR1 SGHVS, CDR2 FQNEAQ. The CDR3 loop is CASSLSNQPQHF. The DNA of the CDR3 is TGTGCCAGCAGCTTGTCGAATCAGCCCCAGCATTTT.

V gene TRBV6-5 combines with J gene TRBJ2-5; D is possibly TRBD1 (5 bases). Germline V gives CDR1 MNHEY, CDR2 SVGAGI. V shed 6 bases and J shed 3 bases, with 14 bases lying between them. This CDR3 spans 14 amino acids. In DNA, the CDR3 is TGTGCCAGCAGCGTTACCCAGACAGAAGAGACCCAGTACTTC. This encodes CASSVTQTEETQYF.

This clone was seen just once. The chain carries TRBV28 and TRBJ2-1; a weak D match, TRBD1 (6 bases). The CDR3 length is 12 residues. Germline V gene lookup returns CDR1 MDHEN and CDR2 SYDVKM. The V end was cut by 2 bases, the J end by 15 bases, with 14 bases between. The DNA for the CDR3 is TGTGCCAGCAGTTTAGGACAAGGGGGTCTGTTCTTC. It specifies CASSLGQGGLFF.

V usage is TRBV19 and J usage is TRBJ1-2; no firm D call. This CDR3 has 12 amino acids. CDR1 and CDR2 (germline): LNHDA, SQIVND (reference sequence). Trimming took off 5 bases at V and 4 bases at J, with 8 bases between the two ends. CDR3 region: CASSSQSYGYTF. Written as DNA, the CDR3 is TGTGCCAGTAGTTCGCAGTCCTATGGCTACACCTTC.

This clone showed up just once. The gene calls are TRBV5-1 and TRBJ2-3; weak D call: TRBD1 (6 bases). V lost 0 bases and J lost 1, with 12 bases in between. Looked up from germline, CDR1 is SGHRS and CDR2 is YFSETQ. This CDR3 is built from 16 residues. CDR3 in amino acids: CASSLGQETGTDTQYF. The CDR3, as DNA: TGCGCCAGCAGCTTGGGACAGGAGACGGGCACAGATACGCAGTATTTT.

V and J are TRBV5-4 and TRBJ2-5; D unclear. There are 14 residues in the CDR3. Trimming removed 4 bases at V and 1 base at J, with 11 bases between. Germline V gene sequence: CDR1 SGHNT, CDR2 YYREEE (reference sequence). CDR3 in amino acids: CASSLDGFQETQYF. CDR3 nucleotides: TGTGCCAGCAGCCTGGACGGCTTCCAAGAGACCCAGTACTTC.

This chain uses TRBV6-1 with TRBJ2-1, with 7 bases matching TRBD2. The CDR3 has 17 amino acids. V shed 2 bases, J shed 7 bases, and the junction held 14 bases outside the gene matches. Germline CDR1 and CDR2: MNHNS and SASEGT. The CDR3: CASSEPSGTTVWNEQFF. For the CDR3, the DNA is TGTGCCAGCAGTGAACCCAGCGGGACTACCGTTTGGAATGAGCAGTTCTTC.

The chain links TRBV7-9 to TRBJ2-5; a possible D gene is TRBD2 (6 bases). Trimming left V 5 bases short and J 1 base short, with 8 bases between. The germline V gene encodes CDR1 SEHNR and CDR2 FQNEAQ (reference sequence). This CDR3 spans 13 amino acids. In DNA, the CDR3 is TGTGCCAGCAGCACAGCGGGCCAAGAGACCCAGTACTTC. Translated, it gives CASSTAGQETQYF.